The TCR beta chain under discussion was sequenced for a study of OX40 agonist ivuxolimab in advanced cancers. About the study as a whole: Ivuxolimab was an agonistic, fully human IgG2 monoclonal antibody directed against OX40 (CD134), a costimulatory receptor. A male proportion of around 81% and a mean age of approximately 60 years, ranging from about 20 to 79, were recorded for the dose-escalation cohort. Partial responses were achieved by three dose-escalation patients, of whom one had hepatocellular carcinoma and two had cutaneous melanoma. Peripheral TCRbeta sequencing aimed to test whether ivuxolimab altered TCR sequence diversity and caused clonal T-cell expansion. Prior anti-PD-1, anti-PD-L1 or anti-CTLA-4 therapy was permitted, and approximately 40% of dose-escalation patients had received checkpoint inhibitors. The paper describes the monotherapy dose-escalation part (N ≈ 52 patients) of the phase I trial of ivuxolimab. Intravenous ivuxolimab was administered to patients every 2 weeks at six dose levels: 0.01, 0.1, 0.3, 1.5, 3 and 10 mg/kg. Among the approximately 50 dose-escalation patients, around 20 had hepatocellular carcinoma, roughly 15 melanoma, 9 renal cell carcinoma and 9 head and neck cancer.

The trial excluded patients who had a history of autoimmune disease or were on systemic immunosuppression. In every dose cohort, peripheral blood was drawn for TCR sequencing at baseline, cycle 4 day 1, and cycle 7 day 1. The samples were taken from a phase I, first-in-human, multicenter, open-label dose-escalation trial of ivuxolimab. The trial enrolled adults with locally advanced or metastatic head and neck squamous cell, hepatocellular, melanoma or renal cell carcinoma. CD4+ and CD8+ T cells were sorted separately from peripheral blood before TCR sequencing. Overall study outcomes, separate from this receptor: In partial responders in the 0.1-3.0 mg/kg groups, normalized peripheral clonal expansion was found to be among the lowest, especially among CD8+ T cells. Low levels of normalized T-cell clonal expansion were also seen in some patients who did not respond. After ivuxolimab, more expanded clones were found on average in CD8+ T cells than in CD4+ T cells. Clonal expansion of both CD4+ and CD8+ blood T cells was observed from baseline to week 6 at doses 0.1 to 3.0 mg/kg. The antigen specificity of the peripheral T cells that underwent clonal expansion was not determined.

The CDR3 measures 12 amino acids from cysteine to phenylalanine. Only the CDR3 portion is preserved as DNA: 36 bases, with reading frame beginning at the first base. The germline V gene yields MNHNS for CDR1 and SASEGT for CDR2. Trimming at the junction amounts to 8 bases on V and 8 bases on J, and the germline ends lie 13 bases apart. Concerning this clone itself: The antigen this receptor binds is unknown. The sample holds no much larger clone one base away, and base qualities are not on file.

Genomic DNA was extracted from sorted cells for sequencing of the TCRbeta CDR3 region. The immunoSEQ Assay was used to sequence the TCRbeta CDR3 regions. TCRdb obtained this table from immuneACCESS and retained in-frame rearrangements with V and J assigned. These tables miss some clones; where compared with another copy, unresolved V genes account for less than half of the shortfall, and the remainder is unexplained. The sample yields about 82,000 clones; less than 90% were counted once. 0.75% to 0.85% of the sample rests with the top ten. The sample consisted of CD4+ or CD8+ T cells sorted from blood, taken in a trial of the OX40 agonist ivuxolimab. The TCR sequence derives from an adult with an advanced solid tumor such as melanoma, head and neck, liver or kidney cancer. In this chain, TRBV6-1 is recombined with TRBJ1-3, with the D gene not clear enough to name. The DNA is as follows: TGTGCCAGCCACGTTGGTATAGACACCATATATTTT. This gives the protein CASHVGIDTIYF.